The T cell receptor beta chain under discussion was sequenced for a study of blood T cells in healthy people across ages (dated by TCRdb to the mid-2010s). Context from the whole study: In model experiments, roughly one uniquely barcoded TCR beta cDNA molecule per two T cells was captured by template switching. Using deep sequencing normalized with unique cDNA molecular identifiers, the study measured how TCR beta repertoire diversity changes with age. Donors were grouped into four age groups: young (average approximately 16 years), middle-aged (roughly 40), aged (around 56) and long-lived (roughly 80). To avoid experimental bias, donors of different ages were randomly spread across the sequencing lanes. Using the same blood draw, the study looked at two additional independent replicas of 1 million unique cDNA reads for two donors, one aged 18 to 30 and the other aged 80 or older. The investigation overall reported the following: Compared with the aged group, the long-lived group had more naive CD4+ T cells, fewer expanded clones and increased TCR diversity, a pattern suggesting age selection. Estimates of total diversity based on one million sequenced T cells were considered lower bounds and underestimates. The percentage of naive T cells measured by flow cytometry correlated strongly with observed TCR beta diversity. As age increased, observed TCR beta diversity per million T cells dropped in a roughly linear way, and a significant reduction was already evident by age 40. Donor CMV infection status was unknown, potentially confounding age-related changes in expanded clonotypes. Since profiling was done on bulk unsorted PBMCs, naive and antigen-experienced compartments could not be conclusively compared.

The donors were 40 or so Caucasian individuals from Russia, aged roughly 6 to 100 years, who were systemically healthy. Approximately 10 milliliters of peripheral blood were collected from each donor into EDTA-treated Vacutainer tubes. Ficoll-Paque density-gradient centrifugation was used to isolate PBMCs, with at least 7 million per sample. Trizol reagent was used to extract total RNA from the PBMCs, yielding at least 5 micrograms per sample. The percentages of naive CD45RAhigh/CD27high T cells were determined by flow cytometry on a PBMC aliquot from every donor. As regards this clonotype: Its antigen target is currently unknown. The sample holds no much larger clone one base away, and base qualities are not on file.

The library came from 5' RACE. Reads for this sample came from an Illumina HiSeq 2500. The second PCR ran for roughly 7 to 12 cycles and used a J-beta primer mix along with a sample-barcoded 5' primer. A template-switch 5' adaptor carrying 12 random nucleotides introduced a unique molecular identifier onto each TCR beta cDNA molecule. Each sample yielded at least 3 million CDR3-containing paired-end reads. First-strand cDNA was synthesized from all RNA with the Mint cDNA synthesis kit, primed by a TRBC-specific oligonucleotide. After uracil-DNA glycosylase treatment, a first 18-cycle PCR used universal primers M1SS and BC2_uni_R on all cDNA. On the authors' methods: Each sample was normalized by randomly selecting 1 million high-quality reads, each carrying a distinct molecular identifier. Reads with shared molecular identifiers were discarded instead of being binned into consensus sequences. CDR3 identification, clonotype clustering and error correction used MiTCR with a Q25 quality threshold and the strictest error-elimination algorithm. A nonparametric unseen species model using Euler transformation provided a lower-bound estimate of total TCR beta diversity. Through fastp at Q25 and MiXCR, TCRdb rebuilt clones from the public reads, retaining in-frame beta chains. Every CDR3 protein is listed once, alongside the most common genes and DNA of its rows. The V and J calls shown here were made by TCRdb, not taken from the authors' results. This sample is represented by about 1 million distinct CDR3 sequences; more than 40% of them were singletons. The top ten constitute approximately 17% of the sample.

The sample consisted of blood. This clonotype was sampled from a woman aged 60 to 75 in good health.

Here is the DNA: TGCAGCGTCGCGACCGGGACAGGGTATGGCTACACCTTC. Its protein product is CSVATGTGYGYTF. The sequence is built from TRBV29-1 and TRBJ1-2, with 9 bases matching TRBD1. The CDR3 measures 13 amino acids from cysteine to phenylalanine. Only the CDR3 region is kept as DNA, spanning 39 bases read in frame from base 1. Per the germline V gene, SQVTM is the CDR1 and ANQGSEA is the CDR2. Ends trimmed: V by 6 bases, J by 5 bases; bases unmatched to a gene: 7.